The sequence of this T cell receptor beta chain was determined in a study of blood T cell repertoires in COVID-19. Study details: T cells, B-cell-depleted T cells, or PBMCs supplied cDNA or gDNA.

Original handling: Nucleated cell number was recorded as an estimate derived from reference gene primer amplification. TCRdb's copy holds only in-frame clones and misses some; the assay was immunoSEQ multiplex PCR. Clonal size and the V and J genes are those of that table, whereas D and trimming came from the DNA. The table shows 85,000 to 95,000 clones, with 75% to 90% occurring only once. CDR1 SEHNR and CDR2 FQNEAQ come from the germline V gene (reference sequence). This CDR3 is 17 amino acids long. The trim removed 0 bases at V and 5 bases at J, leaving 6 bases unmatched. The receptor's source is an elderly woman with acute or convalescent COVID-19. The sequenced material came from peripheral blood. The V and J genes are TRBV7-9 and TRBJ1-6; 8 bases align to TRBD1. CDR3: CASSLAGQGVDNSPLHF. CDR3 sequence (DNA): TGTGCCAGCAGCTTAGCCGGACAGGGTGTTGATAATTCACCCCTCCACTTT.